Sequencing of this T cell receptor beta chain was carried out in a study of regulatory T cells in long-lasting Graves disease. Arm-PCR of CDR3 regions and iRepertoire HTBI primers were used to build TCR beta libraries. Each CDR3 protein is one row after TCRdb ran MiXCR on the multiplex PCR reads. The table records roughly 500,000 distinct CDR3 sequences, approximately 21% of them present only once. This sample's time point: persistent/refractory GD, antithyroid drugs over 5 years with positive TRAb. PBMCs were the source of the RNA used for TCR sequencing. It was by American Thyroid Association guidelines that Graves' disease was diagnosed. Xi'an, China, was home to the endocrinology department that provided patients. The CDR3 consists of 13 residues. The V gene's germline CDR1 is MNHNS and CDR2 SASEGT. Trimming took 8 bases from V and 6 from J, leaving 16 bases between them.

The J gene is TRBJ1-1, the V gene TRBV6-1; perhaps TRBD1 as D (6 bases). This clonotype was sampled from a female donor with Graves disease. The starting material was peripheral blood mononuclear cells (PBMCs), obtained when the disease was refractory, from a patient treated with antithyroid drugs. The CDR3 DNA is TGTGCCAGCCTTCGACAGGCACAATCTGAAGCTTTCTTT. It specifies CASLRQAQSEAFF.